The source of this TCR beta chain is a study of shared clonotypes between healthy human individuals. The naive CD8 fraction comprised CD45RO-negative cells positively selected for CCR7 and excluded terminally differentiated effector memory CD45RA+ cells. Repertoires were generated with immunoSEQ multiplex PCR, while TCRdb's copy carries only in-frame clones and drops some. The sample holds 1.5 million to 2.5 million clones, roughly 95% seen once. Germline loops: CDR1 SQVTM, CDR2 ANQGSEA. This CDR3 is built from 14 residues. V was shortened by 5 bases and J by 0 bases, with 11 bases between the two germline ends.

This chain uses TRBV29-1 with TRBJ2-1; D remains ambiguous. The sequence derives from a young man in good health. Material: naive CD8+ T cells sorted from blood. The CDR3, as DNA: TGCAGCGTTTACGACTGGGACTCCTACAATGAGCAGTTCTTC. Its protein is CSVYDWDSYNEQFF.